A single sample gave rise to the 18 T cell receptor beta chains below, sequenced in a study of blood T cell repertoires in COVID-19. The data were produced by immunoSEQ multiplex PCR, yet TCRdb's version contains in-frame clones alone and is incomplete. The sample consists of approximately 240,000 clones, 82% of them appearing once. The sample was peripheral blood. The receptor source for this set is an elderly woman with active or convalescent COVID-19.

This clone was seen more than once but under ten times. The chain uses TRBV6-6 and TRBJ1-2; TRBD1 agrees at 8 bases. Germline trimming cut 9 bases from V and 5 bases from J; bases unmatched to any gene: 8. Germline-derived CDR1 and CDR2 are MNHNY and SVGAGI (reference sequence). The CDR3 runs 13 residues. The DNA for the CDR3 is TGTGCCAGTTTGGGACAGGACATTTATGGCTACACCTTC. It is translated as CASLGQDIYGYTF.

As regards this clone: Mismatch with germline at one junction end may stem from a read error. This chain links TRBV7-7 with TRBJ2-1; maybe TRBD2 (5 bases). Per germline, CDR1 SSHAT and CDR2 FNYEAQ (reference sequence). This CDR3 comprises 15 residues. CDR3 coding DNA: TGTGCTAGCAGCCCAGGAGGCGCCCGGTACAATGAGCAGTTCTTC. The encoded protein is CASSPGGARYNEQFF.

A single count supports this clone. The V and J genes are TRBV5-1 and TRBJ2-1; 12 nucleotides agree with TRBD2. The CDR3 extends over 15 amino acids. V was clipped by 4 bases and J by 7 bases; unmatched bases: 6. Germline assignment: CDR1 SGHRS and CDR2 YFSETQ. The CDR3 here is CASSATSGSPNEQFF. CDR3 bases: TGCGCCAGCAGCGCGACTAGCGGGAGTCCGAATGAGCAGTTCTTC.

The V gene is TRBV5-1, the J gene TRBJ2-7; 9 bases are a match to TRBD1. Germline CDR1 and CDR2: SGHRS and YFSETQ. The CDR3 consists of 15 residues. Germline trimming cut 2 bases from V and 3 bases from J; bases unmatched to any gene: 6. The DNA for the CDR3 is TGCGCCAGCAGCTTTTTACAGGGGGCCAGCTACGAGCAGTACTTC. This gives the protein CASSFLQGASYEQYF.

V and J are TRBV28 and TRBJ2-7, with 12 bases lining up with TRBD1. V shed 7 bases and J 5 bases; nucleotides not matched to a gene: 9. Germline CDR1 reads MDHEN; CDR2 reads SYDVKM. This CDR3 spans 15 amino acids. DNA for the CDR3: TGTGCCAGCAACACCGCCGGGACAGGGGGCGACGAGCAGTACTTC. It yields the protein CASNTAGTGGDEQYF.

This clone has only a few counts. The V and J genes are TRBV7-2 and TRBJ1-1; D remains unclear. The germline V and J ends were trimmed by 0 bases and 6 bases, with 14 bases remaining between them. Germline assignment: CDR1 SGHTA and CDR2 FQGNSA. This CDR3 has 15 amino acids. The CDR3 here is CASSLASLGVAEAFF. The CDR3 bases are TGTGCCAGCAGCTTAGCCTCTCTTGGAGTCGCTGAAGCTTTCTTT.

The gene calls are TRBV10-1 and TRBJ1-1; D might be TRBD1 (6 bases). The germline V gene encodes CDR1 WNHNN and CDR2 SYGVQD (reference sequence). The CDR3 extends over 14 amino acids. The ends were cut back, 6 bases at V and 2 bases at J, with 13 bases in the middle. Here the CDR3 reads CASSAEQGNTEAFF. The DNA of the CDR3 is TGCGCCAGCAGCGCCGAACAGGGAAACACTGAAGCTTTCTTT.

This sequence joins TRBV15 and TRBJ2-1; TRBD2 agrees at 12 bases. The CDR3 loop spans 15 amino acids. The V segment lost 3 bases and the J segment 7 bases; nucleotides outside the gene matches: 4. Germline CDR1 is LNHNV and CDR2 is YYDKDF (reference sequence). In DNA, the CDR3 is TGTGCCACCAGCAGCCGGACTAGCGGGGTTAATGAGCAGTTCTTC. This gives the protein CATSSRTSGVNEQFF.

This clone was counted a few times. DNA of the CDR3: TGTGCCAGCAGAGCGGGGTCGTCCTACGAGCAGTACTTC. Protein sequence: CASRAGSSYEQYF. The rearrangement joins TRBV6-6 to TRBJ2-7; 7 bases match TRBD2. Unmatched junction bases numbered 3, after V lost 6 bases and J lost 1 base. The germline V gene has CDR1 MNHNY and CDR2 SVGAGI (reference sequence). CDR3 length: 13 residues.

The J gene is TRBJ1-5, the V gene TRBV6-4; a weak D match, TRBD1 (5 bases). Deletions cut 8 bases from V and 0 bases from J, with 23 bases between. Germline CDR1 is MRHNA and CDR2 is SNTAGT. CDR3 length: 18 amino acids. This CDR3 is CASRGWEGPIYSNQPQHF. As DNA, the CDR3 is TGTGCCAGCCGGGGTTGGGAGGGACCAATTTATAGCAATCAGCCCCAGCATTTT.

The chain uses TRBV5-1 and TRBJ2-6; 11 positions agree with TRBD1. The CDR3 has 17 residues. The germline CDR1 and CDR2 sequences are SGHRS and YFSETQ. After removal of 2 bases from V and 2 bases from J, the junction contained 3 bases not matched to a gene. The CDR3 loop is CASSLRTGGAGANVLTF. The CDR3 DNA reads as TGCGCCAGCAGCTTAAGGACAGGGGGCGCTGGGGCCAACGTCCTGACTTTC.

The CDR3 sequence is CASSYGGTAANYGYTF. As DNA, the CDR3 is TGTGCCAGCAGCTACGGAGGGACAGCGGCTAACTATGGCTACACCTTC. The chain is built from TRBV7-9 and TRBJ1-2; 7 bases fit TRBD1. V shed 4 bases and J 0 bases; nucleotides not matched to a gene: 8. The CDR3 loop spans 16 amino acids. The germline V gene encodes CDR1 SEHNR and CDR2 FQNEAQ (reference sequence).

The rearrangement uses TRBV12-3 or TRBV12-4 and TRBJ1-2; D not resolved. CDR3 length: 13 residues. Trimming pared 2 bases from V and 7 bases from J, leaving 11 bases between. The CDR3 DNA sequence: TGTGCCAGCAGTTTAATCGGGGAGCTTGGCTACACCTTC. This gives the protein CASSLIGELGYTF.

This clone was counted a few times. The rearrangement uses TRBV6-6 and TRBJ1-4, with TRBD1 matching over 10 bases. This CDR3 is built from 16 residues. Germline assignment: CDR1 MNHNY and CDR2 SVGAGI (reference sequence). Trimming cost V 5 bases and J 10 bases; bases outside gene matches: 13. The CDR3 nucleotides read TGTGCCAGCAGTAACCCCGGGACAGGGGTTCTCGGAAAACTGTTTTTT. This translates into CASSNPGTGVLGKLFF.

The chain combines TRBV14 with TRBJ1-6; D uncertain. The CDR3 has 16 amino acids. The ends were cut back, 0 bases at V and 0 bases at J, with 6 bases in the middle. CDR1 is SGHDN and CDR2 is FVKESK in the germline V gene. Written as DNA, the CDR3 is TGTGCCAGCAGCCAAGACTGGAGCTCCTATAATTCACCCCTCCACTTT. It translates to CASSQDWSSYNSPLHF.

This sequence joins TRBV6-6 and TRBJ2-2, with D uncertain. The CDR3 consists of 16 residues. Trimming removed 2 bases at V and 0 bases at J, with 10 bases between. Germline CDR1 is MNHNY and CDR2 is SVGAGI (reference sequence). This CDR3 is CASSYDTAANTGELFF. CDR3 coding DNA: TGTGCCAGCAGTTACGATACAGCAGCGAACACCGGGGAGCTGTTTTTT.

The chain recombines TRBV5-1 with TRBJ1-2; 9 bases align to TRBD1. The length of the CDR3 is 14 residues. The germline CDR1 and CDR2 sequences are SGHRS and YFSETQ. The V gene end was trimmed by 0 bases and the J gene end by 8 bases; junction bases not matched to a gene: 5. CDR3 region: CASSLDDRGAGYTF. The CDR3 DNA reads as TGCGCCAGCAGCTTGGACGACAGGGGGGCCGGCTACACCTTC.

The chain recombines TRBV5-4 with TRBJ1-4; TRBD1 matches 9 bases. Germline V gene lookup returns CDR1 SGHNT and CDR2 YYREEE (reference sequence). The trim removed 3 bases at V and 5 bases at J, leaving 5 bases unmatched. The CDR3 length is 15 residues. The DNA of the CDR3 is TGTGCCAGCAGCTGGGGACAGGGTCCCAATGAAAAACTGTTTTTT. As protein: CASSWGQGPNEKLFF.